This TCR beta chain was sequenced for a study of blood T cells in healthy people across ages. Study observations and caveats: Unknown CMV status may confound age-related changes in expanded clones. Bulk PBMC profiling left naive and antigen-experienced comparisons inconclusive.

About this clonotype: Its antigen is unidentified.

Sample-barcoded 5' priming and a J-beta primer mix drove a second PCR of roughly 7 to 11 cycles. TCRdb independently ran MiXCR on the 5' RACE reads; one entry per CDR3 protein. There are hundreds of thousands of distinct CDR3 sequences in the sample; under 25% occur only once, and 3% to 4% lies in the top ten. This CDR3 has 16 amino acids. V lost 1 base, J lost 6 bases, and 9 bases stayed unmatched. Per the germline V gene, CDR1 is MDHEN and CDR2 is SYDVKM. The specimen was blood. The rearrangement joins TRBV28 to TRBJ1-5; 7 positions agree with TRBD1. This TCR came from a man aged 65 to 85 in good health. The CDR3 here is CASSLLWQGGSQPQHF. The CDR3 coding sequence is TGTGCCAGCAGTTTATTATGGCAGGGGGGATCTCAGCCCCAGCATTTT.